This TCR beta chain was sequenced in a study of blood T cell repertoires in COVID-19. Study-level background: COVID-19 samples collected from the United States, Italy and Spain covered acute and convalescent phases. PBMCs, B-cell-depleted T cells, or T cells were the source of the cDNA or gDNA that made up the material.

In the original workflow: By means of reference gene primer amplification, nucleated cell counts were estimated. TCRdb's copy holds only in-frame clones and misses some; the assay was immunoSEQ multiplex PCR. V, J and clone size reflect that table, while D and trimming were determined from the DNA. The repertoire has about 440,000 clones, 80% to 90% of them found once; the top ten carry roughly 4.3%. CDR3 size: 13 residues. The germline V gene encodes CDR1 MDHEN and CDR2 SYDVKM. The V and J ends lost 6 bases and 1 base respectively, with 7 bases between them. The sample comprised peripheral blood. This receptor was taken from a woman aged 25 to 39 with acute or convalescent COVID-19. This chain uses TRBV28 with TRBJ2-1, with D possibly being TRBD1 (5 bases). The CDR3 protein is CASSQGSYNEQFF. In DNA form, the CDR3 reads TGTGCCAGCAGCCAGGGATCCTACAATGAGCAGTTCTTC.